Listed below are T cell receptor beta chains from one sample, sequenced in a study of T cells in Graves' hyperthyroidism and ophthalmopathy. Each CDR3 protein gets one entry after TCRdb re-called the multiplex PCR reads with MiXCR. The sample comprises about 200,000 distinct CDR3 sequences, about 15% of which are singletons, and roughly 49% rests with the top ten. The sequencing sample was made of blood. All receptors derive from a woman aged 45-65 years with Graves' hyperthyroidism. CDR3s include the opening cysteine and the closing phenylalanine or tryptophan.

j_gene,v_gene,CDR3aa
TRBJ2-7,TRBV7-2,CASSLLAGEQYF
TRBJ1-2,TRBV28,CASSPPNIRNRDSNYGYTF
TRBJ2-7,TRBV12-3/TRBV12-4,CASSLWRGGPREQYF
TRBJ1-5,TRBV7-6,CASIRMLNADQPQHF
TRBJ2-1,TRBV30,CAWSVHGGVSYNEQFF
TRBJ1-1,TRBV12-3/TRBV12-4,CASSRQGLSGAFF
TRBJ2-2,TRBV19,CASSTLRESGELFF
TRBJ2-1,TRBV30,CAWTPRTSLYNEQFF
TRBJ2-1,TRBV9,CASSVVGTSYNEQFF
TRBJ1-2,TRBV6-2/TRBV6-3,CASSLVQGNYTF
TRBJ1-1,TRBV10-3,CAIRTTGQAVEAFF
TRBJ2-1,TRBV7-2,CARDQRESSNEQFF
TRBJ2-4,TRBV11-2,CASSLGAGEIAKNIQYF
TRBJ1-5,TRBV12-3/TRBV12-4,CASSTGDRDSNQPQHF
TRBJ1-3,TRBV20-1,CSANIQGSGNTTYF
TRBJ2-1,TRBV18,CASSTQGARNEQFF
TRBJ2-1,TRBV10-3,CAISEGGSYSEQFF
TRBJ2-7,TRBV27,CASSSGQGLGYEQYF
TRBJ2-1,TRBV28,CASIGGLTYYNEQFF
TRBJ2-1,TRBV29-1,CSVISQGVSNEQFF
TRBJ2-3,TRBV30,CAWRARGTDTQYF
TRBJ2-5,TRBV24-1,CATSPDSKETQYF
TRBJ2-1,TRBV7-9,CASNGTSGRDEQFF
TRBJ2-3,TRBV20-1,CSAHPTGTTDTQYF
TRBJ2-3,TRBV6-1,CASSELSGRNTQYF
TRBJ2-1,TRBV4-1,CASSQVAPSGATTRYNEQFF
TRBJ1-4,TRBV20-1,CSMRDGNEKLFF
TRBJ2-1,TRBV20-1,CSASFEASINEQFF
TRBJ2-3,TRBV6-5,CASSYPTGQGDTQYF
TRBJ2-3,TRBV7-8,CASSLFTSGVTDTQYF
TRBJ2-1,TRBV6-1,CASNPGTSGSYNEQFF
TRBJ2-7,TRBV12-3/TRBV12-4,CASSSRQGGNEQYF
TRBJ2-1,TRBV11-1,CASSLVGTSLREQFF
TRBJ2-5,TRBV20-1,CSASPGLAAETQYF
TRBJ2-7,TRBV20-1,CSAGGTNSYEQYF
TRBJ2-3,TRBV6-6,CASSYSKFRDTQYF
TRBJ1-2,TRBV28,CASSLAYGYTF
TRBJ1-5,TRBV6-2/TRBV6-3,CATTDRANQPQHF
TRBJ1-1,TRBV18,CASSPNSYPKSEAFF